This TCR beta chain is from a study of blood T cell repertoires in COVID-19. Background on the study: From T cells, B-cell-depleted T cells, or PBMCs came the material, which was cDNA or gDNA.

Authors' methods: Using reference gene primer amplification, nucleated cell counts were estimated. TCRdb's table, derived via immunoSEQ multiplex PCR, lists solely in-frame clones and lacks some. V and J calls plus clone size are reproduced from that table; the DNA served to infer D and trimming. The sample has hundreds of thousands of clones; roughly 90% are singletons. This TCR derives from a man younger than 30 with active or convalescent COVID-19. The source material was peripheral blood.

CDR3 in amino acids: CASSWSGLAGEETQYF. Written as DNA, the CDR3 is TGTGCCAGCAGTTGGTCGGGACTAGCGGGGGAAGAGACCCAGTACTTC. The chain combines TRBV27 with TRBJ2-5; 14 positions agree with TRBD2. The CDR3 extends over 16 amino acids. After removal of 4 bases from V and 3 bases from J, the junction contained 4 bases not matched to a gene. Germline V gives CDR1 MNHEY, CDR2 SMNVEV (reference sequence).